This paragraph covers one T cell receptor (beta chain) sequence. With 0 bases removed from V and 4 bases from J, the gap between germline ends came to 15 bases. CDR3 length: 16 amino acids. In germline, CDR1 is SGHTA, CDR2 FQGNSA. The data belong to a study of blood T cell repertoires in COVID-19. Study background: Whether acute or convalescent, the COVID-19 samples came from the United States, Italy and Spain. The cDNA or gDNA used as material had been derived from T cells, B-cell-depleted T cells, or PBMCs.

Seattle researchers signed up patients amid active infection and tracked them longitudinally. In the original workflow: Cell counts per sample came from amplifying reference gene primers. Only in-frame clones appear in the TCRdb table, and some are missing; sequencing was by immunoSEQ multiplex PCR. That table gives V, J and clone size, and the DNA gave D and trimming. The data show around 320,000 clones, roughly 86% seen once. This sequence was found in a woman aged 30 to 39 with COVID-19, enrolled during active disease. Sequenced input: peripheral blood. J is TRBJ1-2 and V is TRBV7-2, with D maybe TRBD1 (6 bases). The CDR3 DNA follows: TGTGCCAGCAGCTTAGCGAATCCTCGGACAGCCTATGGCTACACCTTC. Translated, it gives CASSLANPRTAYGYTF.